What follows are 5 T cell receptor beta chains derived from one specimen sequenced in a study of T cells in Graves' hyperthyroidism and ophthalmopathy. Amplified TCR beta CDR3 regions came from RNA transcripts. HTBI primers were used for first-round RT-PCR of the TCR CDR3. TCRdb analysed the multiplex PCR reads with MiXCR anew, one entry per CDR3 protein. Of approximately 420,000 distinct CDR3 sequences in the sample, under 15% were seen once. The source material was blood. Receptors were obtained from a woman aged 30 to 39 with Graves' hyperthyroidism.

The rearrangement joins TRBV28 to TRBJ2-5, with 8 nucleotides matching TRBD1. The CDR3 is made up of 13 amino acids. Germline lookup yields CDR1 MDHEN and CDR2 SYDVKM. V dropped 5 bases and J dropped 10; count of bases not matched to a gene: 9. The CDR3 sequence: CASSPGQEFVQYF. The CDR3 DNA reads TGTGCCAGCAGTCCGGGACAGGAATTTGTCCAGTACTTC.

This clonotype has only a few counts. The chain recombines TRBV20-1 with TRBJ2-3; D gene unclear. The CDR3 has 14 residues. CDR1 is DFQATT and CDR2 is SNEGSKA in the germline V gene (reference sequence). Trimming took 4 bases from V and 4 from J, leaving 15 bases between them. CDR3 sequence (DNA): TGCAGTGCTAATAGCCCTCTGGGTGCAGATACGCAGTATTTT. Translated: CSANSPLGADTQYF.

In its sample, this clonotype was seen many times. V gene TRBV7-2 combines with J gene TRBJ2-1, with TRBD2 matching over 7 bases. The CDR3 runs to 16 residues. CDR1 and CDR2 (germline): SGHTA, FQGNSA. V lost 5 bases and J lost 7; bases outside the gene matches: 14. CDR3: CASSQTRRETGNEQFF. The CDR3 nucleotides are TGTGCCAGCAGCCAAACGCGGCGGGAGACGGGGAATGAGCAGTTCTTC.

The chain is built from TRBV7-2 and TRBJ1-4, with no clear D. The CDR3 runs to 15 residues. Germline CDR1 and CDR2: SGHTA and FQGNSA. The V and J ends lost 5 bases and 4 bases respectively, with 14 bases between them. For the CDR3, the DNA is TGTGCCAGCAGCACCCTCGAGGGTAATAATGAAAAACTGTTTTTT. Encoded protein: CASSTLEGNNEKLFF.

This clonotype was counted between two and nine times. The V gene is TRBV10-3, the J gene TRBJ2-1; the match to TRBD1 covers 10 bases. V lost 0 bases to trimming and J lost 6 bases; unmatched junction nucleotides: 8. This CDR3 comprises 17 residues. CDR1 and CDR2 from the germline V gene are ENHRY and SYGVKD. The CDR3 loop is CAISESMVTGGFNEQFF. The CDR3 DNA follows: TGTGCCATCAGTGAGTCGATGGTGACAGGGGGCTTCAATGAGCAGTTCTTC.